This TCR beta chain was sequenced for a study of beta chain features in type 1 diabetes. Study-wide results and limits: TCRB CDR3s were moderately but significantly shorter in Type 1 diabetes patients in all four CD4+ subsets.

The isolated RNA, all of it, was reverse transcribed, so expressed TCRB transcripts were what got sequenced. Some clones are missing from TCRdb's copy, which holds only in-frame ones; the method was immunoSEQ multiplex PCR. The data contain tens of thousands of clones, 69% of them singletons. Germline V gene sequence: CDR1 MNHEY, CDR2 SMNVEV (reference sequence). The junction had 8 bases not matched to a gene; V was cut back by 0 bases and J by 1 base. The CDR3 totals 17 residues. This clone has a single count. Its target is unknown. The material sequenced was Tregs from blood. The rearrangement uses TRBV27 and TRBJ2-7; 8 bases line up with TRBD1. The sequence derives from a man aged 18-30 years with type 1 diabetes. For the CDR3, the DNA is TGTGCCAGCAGTTTATCGGCTTACCGGGACAGGTCCTACGAGCAGTACTTC. Its translation is CASSLSAYRDRSYEQYF.